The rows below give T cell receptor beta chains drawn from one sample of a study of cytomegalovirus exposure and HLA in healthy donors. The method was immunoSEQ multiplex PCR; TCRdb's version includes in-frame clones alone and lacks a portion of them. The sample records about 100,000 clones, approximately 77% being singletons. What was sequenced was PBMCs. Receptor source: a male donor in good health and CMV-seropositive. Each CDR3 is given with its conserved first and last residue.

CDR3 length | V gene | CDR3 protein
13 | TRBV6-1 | CASRPQGAYEQYF
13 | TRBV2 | CASTLDRGTEAFF
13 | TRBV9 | CASSLSSGNEQFF
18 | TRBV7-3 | CASRTHPRDRYTSGPQHF
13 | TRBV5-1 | CASSFLGAWGYTF
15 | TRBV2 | CASRVAGGPYNEQFF
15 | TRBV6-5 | CASKTGFDSRNTIYF
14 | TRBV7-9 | CASSAWDSDSPLHF
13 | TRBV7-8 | CASSSGQYYGYTF
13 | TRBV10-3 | CAIASGDSYEQYF
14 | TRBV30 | CALSAWGESGELFF
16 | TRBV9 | CASSVAGTGGTDTQYF
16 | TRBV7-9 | CASSLAQAQGSHEQYF
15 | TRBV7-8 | CASSLGGANTGELFF
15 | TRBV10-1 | CASSDGGVTGNEQFF
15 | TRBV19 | CASSISLFSPYEQYF
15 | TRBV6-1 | CASSERGGSWNEQFF
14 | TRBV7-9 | CAPQGIRNTGELFF
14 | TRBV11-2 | CASSLEAGSYEQYF
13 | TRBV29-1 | CSAGDRGQQPQHF
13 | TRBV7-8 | CASSRYSNSPLHF
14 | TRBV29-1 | CSVVQSKTFLPQHF
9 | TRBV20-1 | CSARRPQHF
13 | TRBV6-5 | CASRPPGVHEQYF
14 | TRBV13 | CASSPRTETYEQYF
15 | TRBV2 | CASSSGQGPHNEQFF
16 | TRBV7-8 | CASSLAQKTSGNTIYF
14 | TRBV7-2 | CASSPGSWGVGAFF
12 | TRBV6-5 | CASNSPWNEQFF
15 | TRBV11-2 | CASSFDEAGPWGYTF
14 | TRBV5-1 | CASSLIGFNEKLFF
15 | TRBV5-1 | CASSSGGNVHETQYF
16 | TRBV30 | CAWAPETGTLSYEQYF
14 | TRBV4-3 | CASSQVLTEETQYF
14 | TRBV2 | CASSERHTNYGYTF
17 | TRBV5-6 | CASILMLTSGGAGELFF
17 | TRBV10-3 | CAISVGTGRMGDTEAFF
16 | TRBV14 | CASSPPPLGGLYEQYF
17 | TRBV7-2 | CASSLVEGARRFGKLFF
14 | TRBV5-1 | CASSLGGGAETQYF
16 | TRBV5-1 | CASSPGQVSYNSPLHF
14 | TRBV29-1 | CSVDGTGGTYEQYF
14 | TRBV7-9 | CASSSRADSRGYTF
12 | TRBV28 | CASSPTGIGQYF
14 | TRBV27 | CASSLSEEHWPQHF
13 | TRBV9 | CASSVAPTYEQYF
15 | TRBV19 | CASSMSPEEYYGYTF
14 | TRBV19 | CASSIRWGDHGYTF
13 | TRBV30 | CAFTGGSDTEAFF
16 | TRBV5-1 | CASSQRQGSMNTEAFF
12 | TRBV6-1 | CASTDRGSEQFF
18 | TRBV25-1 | CASSESLGVGSSGNTIYF
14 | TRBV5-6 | CASSSGRGNSPLHF
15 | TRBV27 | CASSLSRVTSWTQYF
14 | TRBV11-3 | CASSRTTGVNVLTF
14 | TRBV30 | CAWSVLSSNQPQHF
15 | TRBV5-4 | CASSPIERAGYGYTF
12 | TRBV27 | CASRGTYEKLFF
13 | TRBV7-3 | CASSNDRNTEAFF
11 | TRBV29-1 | CSVLRGNEQFF